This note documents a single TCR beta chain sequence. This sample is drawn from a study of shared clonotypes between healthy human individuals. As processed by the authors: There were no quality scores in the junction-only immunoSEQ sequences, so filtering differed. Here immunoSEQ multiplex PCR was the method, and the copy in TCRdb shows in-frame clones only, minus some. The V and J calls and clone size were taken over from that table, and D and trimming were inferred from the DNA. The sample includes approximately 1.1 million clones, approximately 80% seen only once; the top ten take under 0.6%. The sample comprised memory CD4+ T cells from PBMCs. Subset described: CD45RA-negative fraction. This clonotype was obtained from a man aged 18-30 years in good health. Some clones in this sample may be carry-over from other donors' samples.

CDR3 protein: CASSTDRLAIGELFF. The CDR3 DNA sequence: TGTGCCAGCAGCACGGACAGGCTTGCGATCGGGGAGCTGTTTTTT. The V call is TRBV5-4, the J call TRBJ2-2, with TRBD1 matching 7 bases. The germline CDR1 and CDR2 sequences are SGHNT and YYREEE (reference sequence). There are 15 residues in the CDR3. V trimming: 4 bases; J trimming: 7 bases; junction bases outside the gene matches: 10.